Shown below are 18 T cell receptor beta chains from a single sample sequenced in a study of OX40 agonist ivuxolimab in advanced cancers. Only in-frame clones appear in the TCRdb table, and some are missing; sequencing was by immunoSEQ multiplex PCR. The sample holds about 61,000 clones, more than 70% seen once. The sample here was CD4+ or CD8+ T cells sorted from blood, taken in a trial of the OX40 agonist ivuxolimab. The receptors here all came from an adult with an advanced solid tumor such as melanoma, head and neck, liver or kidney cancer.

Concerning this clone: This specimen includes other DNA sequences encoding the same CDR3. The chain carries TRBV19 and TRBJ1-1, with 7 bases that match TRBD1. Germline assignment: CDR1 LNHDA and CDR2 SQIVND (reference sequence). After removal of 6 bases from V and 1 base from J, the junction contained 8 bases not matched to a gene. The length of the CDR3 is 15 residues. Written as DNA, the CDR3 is TGTGCCAGTAGCATGTGGGCAGGGGGGAACACTGAAGCTTTCTTT. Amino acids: CASSMWAGGNTEAFF.

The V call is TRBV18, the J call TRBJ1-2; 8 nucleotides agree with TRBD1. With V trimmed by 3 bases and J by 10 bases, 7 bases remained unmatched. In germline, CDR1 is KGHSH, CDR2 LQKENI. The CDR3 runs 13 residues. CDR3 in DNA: TGTGCCAGCTCACCGTTCGGACAGGGTGACTACACCTTC. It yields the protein CASSPFGQGDYTF. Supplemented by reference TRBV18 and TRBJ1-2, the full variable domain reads NAGVMQNPRHLVRRRGQEARLRCSPMKGHSHVYWYRQLPEEGLKFMVYLQKENIIDESGMPKERFSAEFPKEGPSILRIQQVVRGDSAAYFCASSPFGQGDYTFGSGTRLTVV.

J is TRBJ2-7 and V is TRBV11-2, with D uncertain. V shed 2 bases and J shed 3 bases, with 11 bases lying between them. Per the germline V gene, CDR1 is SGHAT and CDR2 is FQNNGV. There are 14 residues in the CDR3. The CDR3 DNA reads TGTGCCAGCAGCTTACTGGGAAGGGACTACGAGCAGTACTTC. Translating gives CASSLLGRDYEQYF.

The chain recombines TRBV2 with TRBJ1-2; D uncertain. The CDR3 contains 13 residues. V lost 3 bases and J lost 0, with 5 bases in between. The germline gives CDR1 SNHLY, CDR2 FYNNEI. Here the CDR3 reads CASSEGTNYGYTF. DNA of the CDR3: TGTGCCAGCAGTGAGGGAACTAACTATGGCTACACCTTC. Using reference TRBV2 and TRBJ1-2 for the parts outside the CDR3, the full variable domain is EPEVTQTPSHQVTQMGQEVILRCVPISNHLYFYWYRQILGQKVEFLVSFYNNEISEKSEIFDDQFSVERPDGSNFTLKIRSTKLEDSAMYFCASSEGTNYGYTFGSGTRLTVV.

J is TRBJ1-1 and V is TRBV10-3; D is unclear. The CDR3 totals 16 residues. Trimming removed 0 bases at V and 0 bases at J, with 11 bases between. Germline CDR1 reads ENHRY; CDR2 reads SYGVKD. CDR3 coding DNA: TGTGCCATCAGTGAGTCGATCAGTGACATGAACACTGAAGCTTTCTTT. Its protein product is CAISESISDMNTEAFF.

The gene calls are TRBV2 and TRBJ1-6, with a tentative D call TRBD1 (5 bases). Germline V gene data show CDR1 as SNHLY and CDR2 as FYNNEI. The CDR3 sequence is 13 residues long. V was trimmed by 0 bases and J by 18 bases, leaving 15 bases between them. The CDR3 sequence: CASSEALRGTRHF. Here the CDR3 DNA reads TGTGCCAGCAGTGAAGCGCTTCGGGGGACCCGCCACTTT. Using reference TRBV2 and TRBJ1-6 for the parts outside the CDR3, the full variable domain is EPEVTQTPSHQVTQMGQEVILRCVPISNHLYFYWYRQILGQKVEFLVSFYNNEISEKSEIFDDQFSVERPDGSNFTLKIRSTKLEDSAMYFCASSEALRGTRHFGNGTRLTVT.

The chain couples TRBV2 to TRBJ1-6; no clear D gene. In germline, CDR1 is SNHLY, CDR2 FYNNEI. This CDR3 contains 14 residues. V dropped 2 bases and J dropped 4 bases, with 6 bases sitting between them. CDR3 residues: CASSETAYNSPLHF. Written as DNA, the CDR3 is TGTGCCAGCAGTGAAACGGCATATAATTCACCCCTCCACTTT. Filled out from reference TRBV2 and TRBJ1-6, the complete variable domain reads EPEVTQTPSHQVTQMGQEVILRCVPISNHLYFYWYRQILGQKVEFLVSFYNNEISEKSEIFDDQFSVERPDGSNFTLKIRSTKLEDSAMYFCASSETAYNSPLHFGNGTRLTVT.

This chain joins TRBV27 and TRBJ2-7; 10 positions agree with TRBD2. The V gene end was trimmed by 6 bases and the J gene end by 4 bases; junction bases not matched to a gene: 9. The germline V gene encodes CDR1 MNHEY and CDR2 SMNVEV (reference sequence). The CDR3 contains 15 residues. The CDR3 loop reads CASRTRLSGRYEQYF. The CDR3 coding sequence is TGTGCCAGCAGAACCCGCCTTAGCGGGAGGTACGAGCAGTACTTC.

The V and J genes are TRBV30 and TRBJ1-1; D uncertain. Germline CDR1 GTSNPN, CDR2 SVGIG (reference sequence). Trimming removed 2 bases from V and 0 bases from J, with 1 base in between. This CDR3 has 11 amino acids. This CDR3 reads CAWSMNTEAFF. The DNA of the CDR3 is TGTGCCTGGAGTATGAACACTGAAGCTTTCTTT.

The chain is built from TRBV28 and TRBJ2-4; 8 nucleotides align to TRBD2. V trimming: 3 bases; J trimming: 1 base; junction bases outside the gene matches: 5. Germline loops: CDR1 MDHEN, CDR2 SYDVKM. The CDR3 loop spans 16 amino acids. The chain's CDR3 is CASSFLAGGAKNIQYF. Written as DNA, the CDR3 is TGTGCCAGCAGTTTTCTCGCGGGAGGCGCCAAAAACATTCAGTACTTC.

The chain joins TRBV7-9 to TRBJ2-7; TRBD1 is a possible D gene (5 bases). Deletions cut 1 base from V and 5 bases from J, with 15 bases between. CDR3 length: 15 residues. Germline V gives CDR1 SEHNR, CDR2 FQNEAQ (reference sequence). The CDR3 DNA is TGTGCCAGCAGCTTAGGTGGTTGGGTAGGGGACGAGCAGTACTTC. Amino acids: CASSLGGWVGDEQYF.

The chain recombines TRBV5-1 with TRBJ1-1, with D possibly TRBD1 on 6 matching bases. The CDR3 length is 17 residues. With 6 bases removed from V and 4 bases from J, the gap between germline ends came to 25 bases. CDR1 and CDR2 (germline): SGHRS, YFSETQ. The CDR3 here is CASNNGGGEEGGTEAFF. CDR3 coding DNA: TGCGCCAGCAATAACGGGGGCGGGGAGGAGGGGGGCACTGAAGCTTTCTTT.

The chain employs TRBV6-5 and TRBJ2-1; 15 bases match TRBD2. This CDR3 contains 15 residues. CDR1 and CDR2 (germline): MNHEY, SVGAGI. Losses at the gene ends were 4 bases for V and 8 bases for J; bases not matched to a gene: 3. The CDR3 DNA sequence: TGTGCCAGCAGTTCGGGACTAGCGGGGGGAGATGAGCAGTTCTTC. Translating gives CASSSGLAGGDEQFF.

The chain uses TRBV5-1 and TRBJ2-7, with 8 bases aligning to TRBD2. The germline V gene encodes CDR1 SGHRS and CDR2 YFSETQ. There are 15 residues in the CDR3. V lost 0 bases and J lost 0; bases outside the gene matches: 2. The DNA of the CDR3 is TGCGCCAGCAGCTTGGGAAGCGGGAGCTCCTACGAGCAGTACTTC. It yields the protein CASSLGSGSSYEQYF. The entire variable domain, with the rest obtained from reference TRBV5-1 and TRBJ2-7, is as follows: KAGVTQTPRYLIKTRGQQVTLSCSPISGHRSVSWYQQTPGQGLQFLFEYFSETQRNKGNFPGRFSGRQFSNSRSEMNVSTLELGDSALYLCASSLGSGSSYEQYFGPGTRLTVT.

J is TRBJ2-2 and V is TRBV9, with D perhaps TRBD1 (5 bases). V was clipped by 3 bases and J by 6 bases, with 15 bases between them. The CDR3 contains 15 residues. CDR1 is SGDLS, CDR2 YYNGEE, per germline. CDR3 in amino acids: CASSASQGFAGELFF. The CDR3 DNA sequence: TGTGCCAGCAGCGCCAGCCAGGGTTTTGCCGGGGAGCTGTTTTTT.

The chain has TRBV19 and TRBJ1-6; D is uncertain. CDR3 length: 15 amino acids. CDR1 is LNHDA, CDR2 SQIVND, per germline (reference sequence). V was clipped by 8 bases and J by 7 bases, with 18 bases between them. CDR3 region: CASEESWGGNSPLHF. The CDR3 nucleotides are TGTGCCAGTGAGGAGAGCTGGGGTGGGAATTCACCCCTCCACTTT.

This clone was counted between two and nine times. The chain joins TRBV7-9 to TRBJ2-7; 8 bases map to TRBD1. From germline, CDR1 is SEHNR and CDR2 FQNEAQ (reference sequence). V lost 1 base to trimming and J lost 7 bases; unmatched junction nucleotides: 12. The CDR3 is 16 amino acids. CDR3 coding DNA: TGTGCCAGCAGCTTAGATATCGGGCAGGGGGCTTCGGAGCAGTACTTC. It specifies CASSLDIGQGASEQYF.

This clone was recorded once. The CDR3 loop is CASSLIGGDEKLFF. The CDR3 DNA reads TGTGCCAGCAGCTTAATAGGGGGCGATGAAAAACTGTTTTTT. The chain has TRBV7-9 and TRBJ1-4, with 7 positions matching TRBD1. CDR3 size: 14 residues. In germline, CDR1 is SEHNR, CDR2 FQNEAQ (reference sequence). The V gene end was trimmed by 2 bases and the J gene end by 6 bases; junction bases not matched to a gene: 3. The full variable domain, in which reference TRBV7-9 and TRBJ1-4 provide the parts outside the CDR3, is DTGVSQNPRHKITKRGQNVTFRCDPISEHNRLYWYRQTLGQGPEFLTYFQNEAQLEKSRLLSDRFSAERPKGSFSTLEIQRTEQGDSAMYLCASSLIGGDEKLFFGSGTQLSVL.